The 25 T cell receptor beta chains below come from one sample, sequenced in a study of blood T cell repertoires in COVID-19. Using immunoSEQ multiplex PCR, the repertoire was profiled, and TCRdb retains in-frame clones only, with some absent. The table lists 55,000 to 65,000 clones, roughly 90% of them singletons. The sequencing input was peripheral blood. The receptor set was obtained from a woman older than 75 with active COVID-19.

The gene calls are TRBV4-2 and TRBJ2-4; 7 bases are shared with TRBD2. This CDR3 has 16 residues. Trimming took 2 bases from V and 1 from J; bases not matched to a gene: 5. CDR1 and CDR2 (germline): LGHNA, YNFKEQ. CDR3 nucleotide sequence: TGTGCCAGCAGCCAAAGTGCGGGGGAGGCCAAAAACATTCAGTACTTC. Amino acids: CASSQSAGEAKNIQYF.

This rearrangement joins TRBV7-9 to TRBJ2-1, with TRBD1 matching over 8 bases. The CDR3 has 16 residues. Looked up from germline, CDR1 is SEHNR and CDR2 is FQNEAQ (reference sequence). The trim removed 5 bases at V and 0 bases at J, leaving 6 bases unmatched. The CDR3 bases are TGTGCCAGCAGCCCGAACAGGGGGAGCTCCTACAATGAGCAGTTCTTC. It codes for CASSPNRGSSYNEQFF.

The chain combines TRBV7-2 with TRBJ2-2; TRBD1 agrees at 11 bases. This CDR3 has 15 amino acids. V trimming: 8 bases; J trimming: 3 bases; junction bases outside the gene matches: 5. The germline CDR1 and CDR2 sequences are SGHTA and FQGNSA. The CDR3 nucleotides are TGTGCCAGCGGTCGGACAGGGGGCTACACCGGGGAGCTGTTTTTT. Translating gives CASGRTGGYTGELFF.

The CDR3 reads CASKLRNTEAFF. The DNA for the CDR3 is TGTGCCAGCAAATTGAGGAACACTGAAGCTTTCTTT. The V and J genes are TRBV28 and TRBJ1-1; D is ambiguous. Germline-derived CDR1 and CDR2 are MDHEN and SYDVKM. This CDR3 comprises 12 residues. Between the trimmed V and J ends, which lost 7 bases and 1 base, there was a span of 7 bases.

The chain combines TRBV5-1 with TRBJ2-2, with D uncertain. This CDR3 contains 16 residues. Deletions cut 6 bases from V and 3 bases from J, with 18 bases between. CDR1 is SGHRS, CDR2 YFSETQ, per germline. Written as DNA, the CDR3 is TGCGCCAGCAAAGAAATAGCCGGTTTGGACACCGGGGAGCTGTTTTTT. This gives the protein CASKEIAGLDTGELFF.

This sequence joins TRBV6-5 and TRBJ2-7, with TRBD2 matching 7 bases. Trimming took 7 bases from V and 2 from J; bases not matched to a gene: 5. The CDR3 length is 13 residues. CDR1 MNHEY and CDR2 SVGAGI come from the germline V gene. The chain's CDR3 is CASTERGPYEQYF. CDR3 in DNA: TGTGCCAGCACAGAGCGGGGCCCCTACGAGCAGTACTTC.

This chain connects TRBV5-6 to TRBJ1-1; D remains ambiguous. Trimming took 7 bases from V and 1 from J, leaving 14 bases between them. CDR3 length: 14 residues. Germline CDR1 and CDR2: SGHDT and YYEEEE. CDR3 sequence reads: CASVSRGRNTEAFF. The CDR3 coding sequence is TGTGCCAGCGTAAGCCGCGGAAGGAACACTGAAGCTTTCTTT.

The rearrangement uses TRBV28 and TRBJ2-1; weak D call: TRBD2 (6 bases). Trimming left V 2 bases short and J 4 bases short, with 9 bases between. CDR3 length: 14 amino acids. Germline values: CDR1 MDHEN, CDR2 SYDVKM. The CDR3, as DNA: TGTGCCAGCAGTTTAGCCGGGGGATACAATGAGCAGTTCTTC. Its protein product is CASSLAGGYNEQFF.

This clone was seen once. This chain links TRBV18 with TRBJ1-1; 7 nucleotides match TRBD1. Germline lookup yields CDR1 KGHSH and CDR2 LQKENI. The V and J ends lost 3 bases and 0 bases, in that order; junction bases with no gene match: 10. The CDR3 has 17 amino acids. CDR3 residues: CASSPNGQDTMNTEAFF. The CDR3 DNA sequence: TGTGCCAGCTCACCCAACGGACAGGACACCATGAACACTGAAGCTTTCTTT.

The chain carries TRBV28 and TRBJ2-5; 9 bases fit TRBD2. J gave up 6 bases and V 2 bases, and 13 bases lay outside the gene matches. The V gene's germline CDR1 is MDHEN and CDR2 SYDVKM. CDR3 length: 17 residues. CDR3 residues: CASSLLAGGSTLKTQYF. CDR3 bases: TGTGCCAGCAGTTTACTTGCGGGAGGGAGCACTTTGAAGACCCAGTACTTC.

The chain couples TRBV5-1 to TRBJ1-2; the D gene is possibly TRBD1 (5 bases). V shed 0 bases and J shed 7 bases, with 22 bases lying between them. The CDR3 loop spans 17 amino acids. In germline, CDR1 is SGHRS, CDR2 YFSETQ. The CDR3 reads CASSLDTTGTPGGGYTF. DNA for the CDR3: TGCGCCAGCAGCTTGGACACCACCGGGACGCCCGGGGGTGGCTACACCTTC.

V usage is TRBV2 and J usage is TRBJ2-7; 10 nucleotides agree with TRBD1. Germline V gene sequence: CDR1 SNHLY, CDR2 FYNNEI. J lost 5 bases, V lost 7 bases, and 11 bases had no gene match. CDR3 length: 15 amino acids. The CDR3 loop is CASNLVRTGGNEQYF. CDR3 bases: TGTGCCAGCAACCTCGTCCGGACAGGGGGTAACGAGCAGTACTTC.

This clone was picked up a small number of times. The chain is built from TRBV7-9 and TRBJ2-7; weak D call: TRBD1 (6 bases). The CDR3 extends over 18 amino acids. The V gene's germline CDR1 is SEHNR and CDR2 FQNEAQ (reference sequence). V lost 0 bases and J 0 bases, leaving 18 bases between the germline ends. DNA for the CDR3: TGTGCCAGCAGCTTAGCGCCCGGGAAGGGGGTCGGCTCCTACGAGCAGTACGTC. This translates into CASSLAPGKGVGSYEQYV.

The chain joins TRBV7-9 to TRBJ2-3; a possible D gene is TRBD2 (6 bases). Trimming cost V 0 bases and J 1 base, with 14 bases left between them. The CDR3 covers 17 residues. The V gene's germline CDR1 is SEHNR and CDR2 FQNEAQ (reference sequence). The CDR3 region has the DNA TGTGCCAGCAGCTTAGCTTGGACTAAGACTCGCACAGATACGCAGTATTTT. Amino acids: CASSLAWTKTRTDTQYF.

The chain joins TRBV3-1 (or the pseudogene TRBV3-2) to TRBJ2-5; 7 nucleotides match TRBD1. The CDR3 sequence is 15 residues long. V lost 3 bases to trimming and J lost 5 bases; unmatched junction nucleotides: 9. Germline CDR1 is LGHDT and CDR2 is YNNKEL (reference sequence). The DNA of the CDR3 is TGTGCCAGCAGCCAGAGGCGAGGGGGCAGGGAGACCCAGTACTTC. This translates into CASSQRRGGRETQYF.

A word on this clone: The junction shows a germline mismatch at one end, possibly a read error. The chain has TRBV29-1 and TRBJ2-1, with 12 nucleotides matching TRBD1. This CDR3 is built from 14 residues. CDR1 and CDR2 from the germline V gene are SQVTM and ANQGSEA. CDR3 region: CSVAGQGANNAGIF. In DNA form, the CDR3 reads TGCAGCGTGGCGGGACAGGGGGCAAATAATGCAGGGATCTTC.

The CDR3 DNA is TGTGCCAGCAGCTTAGCTGTACGGTCTCATGAGCAGTTCTTC. Amino acid sequence: CASSLAVRSHEQFF. The genes are TRBV7-2 and TRBJ2-1; D is uncertain. Between the trimmed V and J ends, which lost 0 bases and 8 bases, there was a span of 11 bases. CDR3 size: 14 residues. CDR1 is SGHTA, CDR2 FQGNSA, per germline. Based on the CDR3 plus reference TRBV7-2 and TRBJ2-1, the full variable domain is GAGVSQSPSNKVTEKGKDVELRCDPISGHTALYWYRQSLGQGLEFLIYFQGNSAPDKSGLPSDRFSAERTGGSVSTLTIQRTQQEDSAVYLCASSLAVRSHEQFFGPGTRLTVL.

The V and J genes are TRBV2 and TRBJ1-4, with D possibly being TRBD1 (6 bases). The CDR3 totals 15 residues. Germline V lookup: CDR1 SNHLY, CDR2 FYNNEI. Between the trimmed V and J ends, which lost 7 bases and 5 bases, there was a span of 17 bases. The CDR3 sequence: CASMKGGERNEKLFF. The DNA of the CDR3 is TGTGCCAGCATGAAAGGGGGGGAAAGGAATGAAAAACTGTTTTTT.

This chain's CDR3 is CASSLVAGDRETQYF. The CDR3 nucleotides are TGTGCCAGCAGCTTAGTAGCGGGGGACAGAGAGACCCAGTACTTC. The chain carries TRBV7-2 and TRBJ2-5, with 9 bases matching TRBD2. Germline-derived CDR1 and CDR2 are SGHTA and FQGNSA. Trimming took 1 base from V and 4 from J; bases not matched to a gene: 4. The CDR3 sequence is 15 residues long.

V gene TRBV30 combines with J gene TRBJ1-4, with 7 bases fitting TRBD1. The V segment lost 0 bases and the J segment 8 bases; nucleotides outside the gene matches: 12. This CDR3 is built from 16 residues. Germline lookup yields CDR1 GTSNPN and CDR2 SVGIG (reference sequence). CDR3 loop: CAWSVYDRVIREKLFF. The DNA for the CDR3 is TGTGCCTGGAGTGTATACGACAGGGTAATAAGGGAAAAACTGTTTTTT. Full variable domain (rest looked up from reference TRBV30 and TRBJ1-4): SQTIHQWPATLVQPVGSPLSLECTVEGTSNPNLYWYRQAAGRGLQLLFYSVGIGQISSEVPQNLSASRPQDRQFILSSKKLLLSDSGFYLCAWSVYDRVIREKLFFGSGTQLSVL.

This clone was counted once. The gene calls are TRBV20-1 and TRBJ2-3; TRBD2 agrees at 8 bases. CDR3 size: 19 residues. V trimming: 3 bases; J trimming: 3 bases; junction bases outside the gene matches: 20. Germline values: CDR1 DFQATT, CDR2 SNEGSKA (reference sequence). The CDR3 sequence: CSASSLGGGLAGTTDTQYF. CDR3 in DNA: TGCAGTGCTAGTTCTCTGGGTGGCGGTTTAGCGGGGACGACAGATACGCAGTATTTT.

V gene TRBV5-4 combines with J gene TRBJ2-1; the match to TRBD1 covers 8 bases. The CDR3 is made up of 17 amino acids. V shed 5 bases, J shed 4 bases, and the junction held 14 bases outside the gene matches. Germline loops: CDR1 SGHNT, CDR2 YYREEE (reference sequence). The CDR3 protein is CASRSDLATGGYNEQFF. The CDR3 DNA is TGTGCCAGCAGATCCGACTTAGCAACAGGGGGTTACAATGAGCAGTTCTTC.

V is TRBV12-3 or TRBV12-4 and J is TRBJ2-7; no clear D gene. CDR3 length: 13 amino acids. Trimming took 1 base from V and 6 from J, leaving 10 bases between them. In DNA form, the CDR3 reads TGTGCCAGCAGTTTAGACGGGTTAGGCGAGCAGTACTTC. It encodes CASSLDGLGEQYF.

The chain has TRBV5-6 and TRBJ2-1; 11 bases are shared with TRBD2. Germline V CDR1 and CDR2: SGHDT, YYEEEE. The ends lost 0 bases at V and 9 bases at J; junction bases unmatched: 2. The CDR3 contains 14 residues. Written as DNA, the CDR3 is TGTGCCAGCAGCTTGGGACTAGCGGGGAGTGAGCAGTTCTTC. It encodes CASSLGLAGSEQFF. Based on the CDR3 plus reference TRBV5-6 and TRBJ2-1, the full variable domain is DAGVTQSPTHLIKTRGQQVTLRCSPKSGHDTVSWYQQALGQGPQFIFQYYEEEERQRGNFPDRFSGHQFPNYSSELNVNALLLGDSALYLCASSLGLAGSEQFFGPGTRLTVL.

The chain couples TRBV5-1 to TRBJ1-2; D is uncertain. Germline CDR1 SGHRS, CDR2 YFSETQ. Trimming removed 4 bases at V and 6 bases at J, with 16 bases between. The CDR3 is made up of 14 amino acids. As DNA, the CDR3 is TGCGCCAGCAGCCCGGTCTCTCAGGAGGATGGCTACACCTTC. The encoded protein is CASSPVSQEDGYTF.